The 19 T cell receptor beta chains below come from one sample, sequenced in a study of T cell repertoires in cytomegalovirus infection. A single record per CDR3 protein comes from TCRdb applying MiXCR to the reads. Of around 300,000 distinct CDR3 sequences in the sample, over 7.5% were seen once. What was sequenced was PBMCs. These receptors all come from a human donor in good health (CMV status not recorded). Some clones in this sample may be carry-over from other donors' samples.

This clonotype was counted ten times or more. The CDR3 sequence is CASSPRTGSGELFF. The CDR3 DNA is TGTGCCAGTAGTCCAAGGACAGGGTCCGGGGAGCTGTTTTTT. This sequence joins TRBV19 and TRBJ2-2, with 8 nucleotides matching TRBD1. The ends lost 5 bases at V and 6 bases at J; junction bases unmatched: 5. The CDR3 runs to 14 residues. Germline V lookup: CDR1 LNHDA, CDR2 SQIVND (reference sequence).

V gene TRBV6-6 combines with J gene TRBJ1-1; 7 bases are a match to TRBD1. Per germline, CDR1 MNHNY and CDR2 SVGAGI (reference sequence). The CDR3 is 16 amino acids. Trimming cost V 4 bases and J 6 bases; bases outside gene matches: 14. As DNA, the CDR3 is TGTGCCAGCAGTTCCCGACTTCCGACAGGGACCCCTGAAGCTTTCTTT. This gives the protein CASSSRLPTGTPEAFF.

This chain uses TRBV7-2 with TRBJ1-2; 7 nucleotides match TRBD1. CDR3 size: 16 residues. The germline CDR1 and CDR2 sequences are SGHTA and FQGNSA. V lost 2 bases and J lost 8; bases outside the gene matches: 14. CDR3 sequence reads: CASSLQSTGRTGGYTF. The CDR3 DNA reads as TGTGCCAGCAGCTTACAGTCGACAGGGCGGACTGGAGGCTACACCTTC.

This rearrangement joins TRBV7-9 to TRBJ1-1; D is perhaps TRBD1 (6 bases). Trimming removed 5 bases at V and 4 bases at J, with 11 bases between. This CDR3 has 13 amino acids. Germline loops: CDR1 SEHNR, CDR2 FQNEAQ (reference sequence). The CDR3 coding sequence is TGTGCCAGCAGCGCAACAGGGACCACTGAAGCTTTCTTT. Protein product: CASSATGTTEAFF. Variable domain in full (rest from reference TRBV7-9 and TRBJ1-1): DTGVSQNPRHKITKRGQNVTFRCDPISEHNRLYWYRQTLGQGPEFLTYFQNEAQLEKSRLLSDRFSAERPKGSFSTLEIQRTEQGDSAMYLCASSATGTTEAFFGQGTRLTVV.

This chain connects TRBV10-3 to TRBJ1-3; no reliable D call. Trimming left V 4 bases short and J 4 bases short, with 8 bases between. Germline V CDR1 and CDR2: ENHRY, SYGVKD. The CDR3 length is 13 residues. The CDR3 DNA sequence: TGTGCCATCAGTGGGGTTCGGGGAAACACCATATATTTT. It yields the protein CAISGVRGNTIYF.

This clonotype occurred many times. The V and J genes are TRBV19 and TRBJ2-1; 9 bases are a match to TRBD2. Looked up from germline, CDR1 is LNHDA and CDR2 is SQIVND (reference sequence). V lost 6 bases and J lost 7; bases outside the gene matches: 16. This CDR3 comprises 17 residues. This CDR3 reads CASSEGGSGSLVNEQFF. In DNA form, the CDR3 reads TGTGCCAGTAGCGAGGGAGGTAGCGGGAGTTTGGTGAATGAGCAGTTCTTC.

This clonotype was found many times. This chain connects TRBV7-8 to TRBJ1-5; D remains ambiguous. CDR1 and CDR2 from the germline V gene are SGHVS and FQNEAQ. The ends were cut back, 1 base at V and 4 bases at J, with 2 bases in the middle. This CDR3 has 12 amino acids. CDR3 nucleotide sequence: TGTGCCAGCAGCTTAGTTAATCAGCCCCAGCATTTT. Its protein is CASSLVNQPQHF. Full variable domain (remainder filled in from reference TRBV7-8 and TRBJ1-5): GAGVSQSPRYKVAKRGQDVALRCDPISGHVSLFWYQQALGQGPEFLTYFQNEAQLDKSGLPSDRFFAERPEGSVSTLKIQRTQQEDSAVYLCASSLVNQPQHFGDGTRLSIL.

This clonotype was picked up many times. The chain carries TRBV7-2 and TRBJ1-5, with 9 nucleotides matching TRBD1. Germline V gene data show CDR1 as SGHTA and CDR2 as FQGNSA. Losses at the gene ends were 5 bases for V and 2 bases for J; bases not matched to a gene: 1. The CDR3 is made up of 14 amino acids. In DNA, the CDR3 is TGTGCCAGCAGCCGGACAGGGGGCAATCAGCCCCAGCATTTT. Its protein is CASSRTGGNQPQHF.

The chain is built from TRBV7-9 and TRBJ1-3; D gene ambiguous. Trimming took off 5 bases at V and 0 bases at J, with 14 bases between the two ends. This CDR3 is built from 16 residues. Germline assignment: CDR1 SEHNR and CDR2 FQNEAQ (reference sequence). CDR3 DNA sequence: TGTGCCAGCAGCCCAGCTCTCGGGAACTCTGGAAACACCATATATTTT. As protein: CASSPALGNSGNTIYF.

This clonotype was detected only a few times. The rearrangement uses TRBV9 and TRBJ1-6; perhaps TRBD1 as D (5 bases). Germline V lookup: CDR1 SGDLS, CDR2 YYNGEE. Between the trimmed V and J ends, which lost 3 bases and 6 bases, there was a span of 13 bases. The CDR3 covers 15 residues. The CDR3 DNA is TGTGCCAGCAGCGCAGGGACGGGGGTTAATTCACCCCTCCACTTT. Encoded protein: CASSAGTGVNSPLHF.

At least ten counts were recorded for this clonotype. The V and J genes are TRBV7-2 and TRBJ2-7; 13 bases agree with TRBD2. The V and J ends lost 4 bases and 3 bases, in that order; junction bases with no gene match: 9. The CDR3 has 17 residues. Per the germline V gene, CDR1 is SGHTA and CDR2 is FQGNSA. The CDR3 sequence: CASSSLAGGPTGYEQYF. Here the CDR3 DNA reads TGTGCCAGCAGCTCACTAGCGGGGGGGCCGACGGGCTACGAGCAGTACTTC.

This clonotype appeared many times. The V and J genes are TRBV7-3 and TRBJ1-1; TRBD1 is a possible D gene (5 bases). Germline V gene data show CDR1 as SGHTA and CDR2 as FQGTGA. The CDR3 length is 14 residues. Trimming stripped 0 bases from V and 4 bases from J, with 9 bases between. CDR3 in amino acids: CASSLTLGTTEAFF. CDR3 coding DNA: TGTGCCAGCAGCTTAACGTTGGGGACCACTGAAGCTTTCTTT.

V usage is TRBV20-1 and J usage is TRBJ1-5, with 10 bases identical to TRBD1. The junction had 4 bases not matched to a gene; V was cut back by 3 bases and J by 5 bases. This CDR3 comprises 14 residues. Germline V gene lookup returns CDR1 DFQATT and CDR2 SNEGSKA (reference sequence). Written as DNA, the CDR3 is TGCAGTGCTAGGCAGACAGGGGGCGATCAGCCCCAGCATTTT. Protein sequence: CSARQTGGDQPQHF.

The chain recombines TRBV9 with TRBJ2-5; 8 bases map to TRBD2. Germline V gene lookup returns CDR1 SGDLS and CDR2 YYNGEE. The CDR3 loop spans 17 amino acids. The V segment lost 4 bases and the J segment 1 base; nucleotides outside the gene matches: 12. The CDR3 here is CASSLGWGGGSQETQYF. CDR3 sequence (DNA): TGTGCCAGCAGCCTCGGTTGGGGCGGGGGGTCCCAAGAGACCCAGTACTTC.

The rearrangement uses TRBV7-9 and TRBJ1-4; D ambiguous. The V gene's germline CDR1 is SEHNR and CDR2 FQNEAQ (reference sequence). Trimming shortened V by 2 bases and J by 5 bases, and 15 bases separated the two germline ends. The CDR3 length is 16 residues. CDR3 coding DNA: TGTGCCAGCAGCTTAAATACCGTCCTGCCAAATGAAAAACTGTTTTTT. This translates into CASSLNTVLPNEKLFF. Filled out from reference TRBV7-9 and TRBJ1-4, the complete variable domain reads DTGVSQNPRHKITKRGQNVTFRCDPISEHNRLYWYRQTLGQGPEFLTYFQNEAQLEKSRLLSDRFSAERPKGSFSTLEIQRTEQGDSAMYLCASSLNTVLPNEKLFFGSGTQLSVL.

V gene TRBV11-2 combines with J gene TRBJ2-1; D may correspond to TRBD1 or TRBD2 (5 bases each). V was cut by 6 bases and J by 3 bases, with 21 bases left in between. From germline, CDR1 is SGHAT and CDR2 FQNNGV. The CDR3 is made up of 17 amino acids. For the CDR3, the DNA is TGTGCCAGCAGAGTCTCCGGTGGGACCCAAGTCTACAATGAGCAGTTCTTC. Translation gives CASRVSGGTQVYNEQFF.

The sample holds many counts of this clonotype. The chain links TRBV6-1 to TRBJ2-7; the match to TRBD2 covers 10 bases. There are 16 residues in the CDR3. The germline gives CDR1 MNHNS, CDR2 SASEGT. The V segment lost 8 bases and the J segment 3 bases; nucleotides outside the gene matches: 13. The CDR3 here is CASSTGASGGRYEQYF. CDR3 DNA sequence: TGTGCCAGCTCTACGGGGGCTAGCGGGGGCCGCTACGAGCAGTACTTC.

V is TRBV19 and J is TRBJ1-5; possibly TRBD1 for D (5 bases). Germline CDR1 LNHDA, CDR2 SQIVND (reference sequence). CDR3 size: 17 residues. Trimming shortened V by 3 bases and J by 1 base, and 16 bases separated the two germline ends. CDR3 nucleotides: TGTGCCAGTAGTATCTTGACGAGGGGCCTCAGCAATCAGCCCCAGCATTTT. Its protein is CASSILTRGLSNQPQHF.

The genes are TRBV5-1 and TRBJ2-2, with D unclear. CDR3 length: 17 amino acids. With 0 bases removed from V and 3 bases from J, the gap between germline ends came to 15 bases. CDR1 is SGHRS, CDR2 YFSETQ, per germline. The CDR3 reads CASSLARASLDTGELFF. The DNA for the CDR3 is TGCGCCAGCAGCTTGGCCCGTGCCTCGCTTGACACCGGGGAGCTGTTTTTT.